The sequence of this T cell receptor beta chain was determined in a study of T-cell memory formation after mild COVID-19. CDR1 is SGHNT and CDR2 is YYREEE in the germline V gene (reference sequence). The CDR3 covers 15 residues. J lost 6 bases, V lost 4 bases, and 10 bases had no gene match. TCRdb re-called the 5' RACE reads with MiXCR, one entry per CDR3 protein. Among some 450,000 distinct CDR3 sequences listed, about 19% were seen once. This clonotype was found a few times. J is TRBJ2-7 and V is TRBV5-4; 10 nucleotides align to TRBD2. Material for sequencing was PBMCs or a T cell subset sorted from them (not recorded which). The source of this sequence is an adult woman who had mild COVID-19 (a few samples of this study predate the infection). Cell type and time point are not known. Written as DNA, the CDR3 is TGTGCCAGCAGCCATTCTAGCGGGAGCCGTCTCGAGCAGTACTTC. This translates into CASSHSSGSRLEQYF.